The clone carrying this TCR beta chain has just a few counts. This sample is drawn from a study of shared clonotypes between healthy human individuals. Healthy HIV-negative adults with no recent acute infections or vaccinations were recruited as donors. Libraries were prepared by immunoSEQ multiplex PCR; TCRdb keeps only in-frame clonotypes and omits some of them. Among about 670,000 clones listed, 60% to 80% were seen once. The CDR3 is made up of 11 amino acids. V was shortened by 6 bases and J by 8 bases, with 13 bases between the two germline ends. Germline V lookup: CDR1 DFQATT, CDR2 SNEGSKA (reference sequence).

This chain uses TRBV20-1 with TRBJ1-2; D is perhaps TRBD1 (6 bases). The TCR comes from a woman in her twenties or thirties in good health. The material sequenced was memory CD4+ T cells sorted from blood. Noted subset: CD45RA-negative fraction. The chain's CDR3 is CSARDNEGYTF. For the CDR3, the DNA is TGCAGTGCAAGGGACAATGAGGGCTACACCTTC.